This record concerns one TCR beta chain sequence. As handled by the study authors: Estimation of nucleated cell counts relied on the amplification of reference gene primers. Using immunoSEQ multiplex PCR, the repertoire was profiled, and TCRdb retains in-frame clones only, with some absent. The DNA gave D and trimming, while V, J and clone size come from that table. Of about 58,000 clones in the sample, over 70% were seen once. The data stem from a study of blood T cell repertoires in COVID-19. Across the study: COVID-19 samples, acute and convalescent, were from the United States, Italy and Spain. Sample material is recorded as cDNA or gDNA derived from T cells, B-cell-depleted T cells, or PBMCs.

The CDR3 is made up of 13 amino acids. Trimming cost V 6 bases and J 0 bases, with 6 bases left between them. In germline, CDR1 is MGHDK, CDR2 SYGVNS. The sequenced material came from peripheral blood. V usage is TRBV25-1 and J usage is TRBJ2-1; maybe TRBD2 (5 bases). This receptor was identified in a human donor in a cohort sampled during active COVID-19. CDR3: CASREGSYNEQFF. CDR3 in DNA: TGTGCCAGCAGAGAGGGCTCCTACAATGAGCAGTTCTTC.